The 30 T cell receptor beta chains reported below all come from one sample, sequenced in a study of cytomegalovirus exposure and HLA in healthy donors. PCR involved 60 Vbeta and 13 Jbeta primers. Sequencing was performed with immunoSEQ multiplex PCR; in TCRdb, only in-frame clones are kept and a portion is missing. This table holds about 140,000 clones, around 81% found once. Sequenced material: PBMCs. All receptors come from a male donor in good health and CMV-seronegative.

This rearrangement joins TRBV6-5 to TRBJ1-2; no firm D call. Trimming pared 6 bases from V and 2 bases from J, leaving 13 bases between. This CDR3 has 14 residues. Per germline, CDR1 MNHEY and CDR2 SVGAGI. The DNA of the CDR3 is TGTGCCAGCAGCCCAACCACATCCAACTATGGCTACACCTTC. Residues: CASSPTTSNYGYTF.

The J gene is TRBJ2-7, the V gene TRBV10-3, with 7 bases aligning to TRBD1. This CDR3 spans 14 amino acids. V trimming: 6 bases; J trimming: 5 bases; junction bases outside the gene matches: 10. CDR1 is ENHRY and CDR2 is SYGVKD in the germline V gene. The CDR3 here is CAIRRDRARNEQYF. The CDR3 region has the DNA TGTGCCATCAGACGAGACAGGGCAAGGAACGAGCAGTACTTC.

This clone was detected a few times. V gene TRBV5-4 combines with J gene TRBJ2-7, with 9 bases lining up with TRBD2. The CDR3 extends over 15 amino acids. The germline gives CDR1 SGHNT, CDR2 YYREEE (reference sequence). Losses at the gene ends were 5 bases for V and 0 bases for J; bases not matched to a gene: 6. As DNA, the CDR3 is TGTGCCAGCAGGTCGACTAGCGGATCCTCCTACGAGCAGTACTTC. Translated, it gives CASRSTSGSSYEQYF.

The chain combines TRBV30 with TRBJ2-7; D is ambiguous. The CDR3 consists of 12 residues. The V and J ends lost 0 bases and 6 bases respectively, with 9 bases between them. Per germline, CDR1 GTSNPN and CDR2 SVGIG (reference sequence). DNA of the CDR3: TGTGCCTGGAGTGTGAACCTCAGCGAGCAGTACTTC. This codes for CAWSVNLSEQYF.

J is TRBJ2-3 and V is TRBV7-3; 12 bases fit TRBD1. The J segment lost 8 bases and the V segment lost 4 bases, leaving 4 bases of the junction unmatched. Germline CDR1 and CDR2: SGHTA and FQGTGA. CDR3 size: 14 residues. The CDR3 loop is CASSSGQGAFTQYF. The CDR3 DNA reads TGTGCCAGCAGCTCGGGACAGGGGGCGTTTACGCAGTATTTT.

This chain connects TRBV11-2 to TRBJ2-1; 10 bases agree with TRBD2. The CDR3 sequence is 16 residues long. The germline gives CDR1 SGHAT, CDR2 FQNNGV. Trimming took 1 base from V and 2 from J; bases not matched to a gene: 2. CDR3 in amino acids: CASSLGTSGAYNEQFF. The CDR3 bases are TGTGCCAGCAGCTTAGGCACTAGCGGGGCCTACAATGAGCAGTTCTTC. The full variable domain, its missing parts supplied by reference TRBV11-2 and TRBJ2-1, is EAGVAQSPRYKIIEKRQSVAFWCNPISGHATLYWYQQILGQGPKLLIQFQNNGVVDDSQLPKDRFSAERLKGVDSTLKIQPAKLEDSAVYLCASSLGTSGAYNEQFFGPGTRLTVL.

Only a few counts were recorded for this clone. The chain recombines TRBV6-5 with TRBJ1-4; 8 bases fit TRBD1. The ends lost 2 bases at V and 5 bases at J; junction bases unmatched: 4. Germline assignment: CDR1 MNHEY and CDR2 SVGAGI. The CDR3 is 15 residues long. In DNA form, the CDR3 reads TGTGCCAGCAGTTACCAGACAGGGGTCAATGAAAAACTGTTTTTT. It encodes CASSYQTGVNEKLFF.

The chain is built from TRBV6-6 and TRBJ1-1, with D tentatively TRBD1 (5 bases). Germline V gene lookup returns CDR1 MNHNY and CDR2 SVGAGI (reference sequence). The CDR3 has 15 amino acids. Trimming pared 4 bases from V and 4 bases from J, leaving 16 bases between. Here the CDR3 reads CASSSPGEAGTEAFF. The CDR3, as DNA: TGTGCCAGCAGTTCTCCGGGGGAGGCGGGCACTGAAGCTTTCTTT.

The chain combines TRBV7-9 with TRBJ2-7, with a possible D match to TRBD2 (6 bases). Germline V lookup: CDR1 SEHNR, CDR2 FQNEAQ (reference sequence). V was cut by 8 bases and J by 2 bases, with 19 bases left in between. The CDR3 extends over 15 amino acids. The CDR3 loop reads CASAKGTANPYEQYF. In DNA form, the CDR3 reads TGTGCCAGCGCCAAAGGGACTGCCAACCCCTACGAGCAGTACTTC.

The rearrangement links TRBV5-1 to TRBJ2-7; D perhaps matches TRBD1 (6 bases). The CDR3 consists of 15 residues. Trimming took off 0 bases at V and 5 bases at J, with 15 bases between the two ends. Germline V gene data show CDR1 as SGHRS and CDR2 as YFSETQ. The CDR3, as DNA: TGCGCCAGCAGCTTGGTTAGGGGGTTCGTGGACGAGCAGTACTTC. This codes for CASSLVRGFVDEQYF.

The J gene is TRBJ1-5, the V gene TRBV6-5; TRBD1 aligns across 8 bases. This CDR3 is 15 amino acids long. Germline V CDR1 and CDR2: MNHEY, SVGAGI. J lost 5 bases, V lost 5 bases, and 8 bases had no gene match. The CDR3 spells CASSPDRGDDQPQHF. CDR3 DNA sequence: TGTGCCAGCAGTCCAGACAGGGGTGACGATCAGCCCCAGCATTTT.

This clone came up a few times. The CDR3 bases are TGTGCCAGCAGCGACCGACTAGCGGTCTCCTACAATGAGCAGTTCTTC. Its protein product is CASSDRLAVSYNEQFF. The gene calls are TRBV9 and TRBJ2-1, with 9 bases identical to TRBD2. V dropped 3 bases and J dropped 0; count of bases not matched to a gene: 4. CDR3 size: 16 residues. Germline CDR1 reads SGDLS; CDR2 reads YYNGEE.

V is TRBV10-3 and J is TRBJ2-7; TRBD2 agrees at 9 bases. Per germline, CDR1 ENHRY and CDR2 SYGVKD. The J segment lost 4 bases and the V segment lost 3 bases, leaving 4 bases of the junction unmatched. This CDR3 has 14 amino acids. CDR3 coding DNA: TGTGCCATCAGTGATAGCGGGAGCGGGTACGAGCAGTACTTC. Amino acids: CAISDSGSGYEQYF.

A single count supports this clone. V and J are TRBV5-1 and TRBJ1-1, with 10 nucleotides matching TRBD1. Germline CDR1 SGHRS, CDR2 YFSETQ. The CDR3 totals 16 residues. V dropped 3 bases and J dropped 3; count of bases not matched to a gene: 8. Here the CDR3 reads CASSWQPGQGYTEAFF. CDR3 DNA sequence: TGCGCCAGCAGCTGGCAGCCGGGACAGGGGTACACTGAAGCTTTCTTT.

The CDR3 is CASSHPPSIETQYF. The CDR3, as DNA: TGTGCCAGCTCCCACCCTCCTAGTATAGAGACCCAGTACTTC. The gene calls are TRBV5-4 and TRBJ2-5; D is undetermined. This CDR3 comprises 14 residues. Germline V gives CDR1 SGHNT, CDR2 YYREEE (reference sequence). Trimming cost V 7 bases and J 4 bases, with 17 bases left between them.

The rearrangement joins TRBV2 to TRBJ2-5, with a possible D match to TRBD2 (6 bases). The CDR3 contains 14 residues. The V end was cut by 8 bases, the J end by 0 bases, with 13 bases between. CDR1 and CDR2 (germline): SNHLY, FYNNEI. The CDR3 DNA follows: TGTGCCAGCGGCGGCAGGGACTACCAAGAGACCCAGTACTTC. Amino acids: CASGGRDYQETQYF.

V and J are TRBV18 and TRBJ2-2; 8 nucleotides match TRBD1. Germline assignment: CDR1 KGHSH and CDR2 LQKENI. The CDR3 contains 17 residues. V gave up 0 bases and J gave up 1 base; unmatched junction bases: 4. This CDR3 reads CASSPPFGTGNTGELFF. DNA for the CDR3: TGTGCCAGCTCACCACCGTTCGGGACAGGGAACACCGGGGAGCTGTTTTTT.

This clone was detected a few times. This rearrangement joins TRBV5-6 to TRBJ1-2; a possible D gene is TRBD1 (6 bases). This CDR3 region has 15 residues. Germline lookup yields CDR1 SGHDT and CDR2 YYEEEE. The V end was cut by 0 bases, the J end by 7 bases, with 16 bases between. In DNA, the CDR3 is TGTGCCAGCAGCTTGGTCTCCACAGGGTTTGGTGGCTACACCTTC. It codes for CASSLVSTGFGGYTF.

The chain combines TRBV5-6 with TRBJ2-7; D perhaps matches TRBD2 (5 bases). Germline V gene sequence: CDR1 SGHDT, CDR2 YYEEEE. This CDR3 region has 16 residues. V dropped 1 base and J dropped 6 bases, with 20 bases sitting between them. CDR3 sequence (DNA): TGTGCCAGCAGCTTGCGGGGTAGCTGGTACAAGCGCGAGCAGTACTTC. This encodes CASSLRGSWYKREQYF.

The CDR3 DNA reads TGCGCCAGCAGCCAAGAGGAAGGGGCTGGCTATGGCTACACCTTC. It translates to CASSQEEGAGYGYTF. This rearrangement joins TRBV4-1 to TRBJ1-2, with a tentative D call TRBD1 (5 bases). Trimming pared 0 bases from V and 4 bases from J, leaving 12 bases between. The CDR3 contains 15 residues. CDR1 and CDR2 from the germline V gene are MGHRA and YSYEKL.

This chain uses TRBV7-3 with TRBJ2-2; 7 bases agree with TRBD1. The J segment lost 7 bases and the V segment lost 5 bases, leaving 10 bases of the junction unmatched. The CDR3 is 15 residues long. Germline V gives CDR1 SGHTA, CDR2 FQGTGA. The DNA for the CDR3 is TGTGCCAGCAGCCCCCCGGGACAGACGAGCGGGGAGCTGTTTTTT. This translates into CASSPPGQTSGELFF. The full variable domain, in which reference TRBV7-3 and TRBJ2-2 provide the parts outside the CDR3, is GAGVSQTPSNKVTEKGKYVELRCDPISGHTALYWYRQSLGQGPEFLIYFQGTGAADDSGLPNDRFFAVRPEGSVSTLKIQRTERGDSAVYLCASSPPGQTSGELFFGEGSRLTVL.

This clone came up many times. This chain uses TRBV5-1 with TRBJ2-7, with a possible D match to TRBD2 (6 bases). The CDR3 loop spans 14 amino acids. Germline CDR1 SGHRS, CDR2 YFSETQ. V shed 4 bases and J shed 7 bases, with 18 bases lying between them. The CDR3 is CASSPRGTMGEQYF. The CDR3 DNA is TGCGCCAGCAGCCCCCGGGGGACCATGGGGGAGCAGTACTTC.

The CDR3 region has the DNA TGCAGCGTTGTGGGACCAGGACTAGCGAAAGAGACCCAGTACTTC. Translating gives CSVVGPGLAKETQYF. V gene TRBV29-1 combines with J gene TRBJ2-5, with 9 bases identical to TRBD2. The CDR3 spans 15 residues. With V trimmed by 4 bases and J by 3 bases, 9 bases remained unmatched. Germline V lookup: CDR1 SQVTM, CDR2 ANQGSEA. Full variable domain (missing parts from reference TRBV29-1 and TRBJ2-5): SAVISQKPSRDICQRGTSLTIQCQVDSQVTMMFWYRQQPGQSLTLIATANQGSEATYESGFVIDKFPISRPNLTFSTLTVSNMSPEDSSIYLCSVVGPGLAKETQYFGPGTRLLVL.

This clone was seen just once. The CDR3 DNA sequence: TGTGCCAGCAGCCAAGAGTGGCCAGGGCACCACGAGCAGTACTTC. Protein sequence: CASSQEWPGHHEQYF. The chain combines TRBV4-2 with TRBJ2-7; TRBD1 is a possible D gene (5 bases). The CDR3 contains 15 residues. Trimming took off 0 bases at V and 5 bases at J, with 14 bases between the two ends. Per the germline V gene, CDR1 is LGHNA and CDR2 is YNFKEQ.

This rearrangement joins TRBV5-4 to TRBJ2-7; possible D gene TRBD1, 6 bases. CDR3 length: 14 residues. V was trimmed by 6 bases and J by 0 bases, leaving 13 bases between them. The germline V gene encodes CDR1 SGHNT and CDR2 YYREEE (reference sequence). The CDR3 DNA reads as TGTGCCAGCACATACAGGGAGAGCTCCTACGAGCAGTACTTC. Translating it yields CASTYRESSYEQYF.

This clone was detected only a few times. The V and J genes are TRBV6-6 and TRBJ2-7, with D tentatively TRBD1 (6 bases). Per germline, CDR1 MNHNY and CDR2 SVGAGI (reference sequence). The CDR3 loop spans 12 amino acids. V lost 0 bases, J lost 11 bases, and 11 bases lay in between. Here the CDR3 reads CASSYSMAGEYF. In DNA, the CDR3 is TGTGCCAGCAGTTACTCGATGGCAGGGGAGTACTTC.

The gene calls are TRBV5-1 and TRBJ1-2; 8 nucleotides agree with TRBD1. The CDR3 spans 15 residues. The germline V gene encodes CDR1 SGHRS and CDR2 YFSETQ. V lost 2 bases and J lost 5; bases outside the gene matches: 8. This CDR3 reads CASSLYQGAGYGYTF. The CDR3 region has the DNA TGCGCCAGCAGCTTATACCAGGGGGCAGGGTATGGCTACACCTTC. Full variable domain (rest looked up from reference TRBV5-1 and TRBJ1-2): KAGVTQTPRYLIKTRGQQVTLSCSPISGHRSVSWYQQTPGQGLQFLFEYFSETQRNKGNFPGRFSGRQFSNSRSEMNVSTLELGDSALYLCASSLYQGAGYGYTFGSGTRLTVV.

This clone was picked up a small number of times. The chain recombines TRBV2 with TRBJ1-3, with 7 bases aligning to TRBD1. Germline CDR1 reads SNHLY; CDR2 reads FYNNEI. The CDR3 contains 16 residues. V was clipped by 0 bases and J by 2 bases; unmatched bases: 4. CDR3 protein: CASSEATRGAGNTIYF. CDR3 DNA: TGTGCCAGCAGTGAAGCGACCAGGGGGGCTGGAAACACCATATATTTT.

This sequence joins TRBV6-5 and TRBJ1-5; D is undetermined. Germline CDR1 MNHEY, CDR2 SVGAGI. V lost 1 base and J lost 6, with 10 bases in between. The CDR3 loop spans 14 amino acids. Here the CDR3 reads CASSYFAGSQPQHF. The CDR3, as DNA: TGTGCCAGCAGTTACTTTGCGGGGAGTCAGCCCCAGCATTTT.

The table lists this clone with a count of one. The rearrangement uses TRBV5-4 and TRBJ2-7; 9 bases map to TRBD2. CDR3 length: 16 residues. Germline assignment: CDR1 SGHNT and CDR2 YYREEE (reference sequence). Trimming cost V 0 bases and J 3 bases; bases outside gene matches: 7. The CDR3 loop reads CASSLVGGGVFYEQYF. DNA of the CDR3: TGTGCCAGCAGCTTGGTGGGCGGGGGGGTGTTCTACGAGCAGTACTTC.